This TCR beta chain was observed in a study of T-cell reconstitution after alpha-beta-depleted transplantation in children. As it was prepared, the TCRbeta library received unique molecular identifiers. In TCRdb, the PCR reads were re-called with MiXCR into one record per CDR3 protein. The table includes 100,000 to 120,000 distinct CDR3 sequences, approximately 10% detected once. Germline assignment: CDR1 ENHRY and CDR2 SYGVKD. Trimming removed 6 bases from V and 4 bases from J, with 9 bases in between. This CDR3 has 12 amino acids. Ten or more counts support this clonotype. V usage is TRBV10-3 and J usage is TRBJ1-1, with D possibly being TRBD1 (5 bases). This sequence was found in a human donor who donated a stem cell graft to a child with acute lymphoblastic leukemia. Sequences were derived from PBMCs from the stem cell graft donor, sampled from the stem cell graft. In DNA, the CDR3 is TGTGCCATCAGAGGGGATAGCACTGAAGCTTTCTTT. Translated, it gives CAIRGDSTEAFF.